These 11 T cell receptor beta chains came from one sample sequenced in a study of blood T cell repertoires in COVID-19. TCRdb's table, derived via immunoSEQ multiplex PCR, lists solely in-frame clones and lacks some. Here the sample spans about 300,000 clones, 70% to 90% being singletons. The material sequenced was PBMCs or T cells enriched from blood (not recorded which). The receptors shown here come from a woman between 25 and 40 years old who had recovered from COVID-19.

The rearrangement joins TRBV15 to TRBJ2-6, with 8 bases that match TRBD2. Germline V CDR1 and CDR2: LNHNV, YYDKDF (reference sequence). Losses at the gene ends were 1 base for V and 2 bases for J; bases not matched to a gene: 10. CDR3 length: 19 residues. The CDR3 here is CATSRVSGGVGTGANVLTF. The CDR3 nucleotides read TGTGCCACCAGCAGAGTGAGCGGGGGCGTGGGGACTGGGGCCAACGTCCTGACTTTC.

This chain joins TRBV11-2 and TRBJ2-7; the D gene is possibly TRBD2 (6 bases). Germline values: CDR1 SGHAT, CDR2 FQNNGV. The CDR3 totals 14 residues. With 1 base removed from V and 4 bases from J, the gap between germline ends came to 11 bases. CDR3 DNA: TGTGCCAGCAGCTTAGTGCGGGGAAATTACGAGCAGTACTTC. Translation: CASSLVRGNYEQYF. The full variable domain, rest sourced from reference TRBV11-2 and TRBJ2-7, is EAGVAQSPRYKIIEKRQSVAFWCNPISGHATLYWYQQILGQGPKLLIQFQNNGVVDDSQLPKDRFSAERLKGVDSTLKIQPAKLEDSAVYLCASSLVRGNYEQYFGPGTRLTVT.

CDR3: CATSRGTGEGYGYTF. The CDR3 DNA is TGTGCCACCAGCAGGGGGACAGGGGAAGGCTATGGCTACACCTTC. The chain uses TRBV15 and TRBJ1-2; 10 positions match TRBD1. In germline, CDR1 is LNHNV, CDR2 YYDKDF (reference sequence). The length of the CDR3 is 15 residues. J gave up 4 bases and V 3 bases, and 5 bases lay outside the gene matches. The whole variable domain, remainder taken from reference TRBV15 and TRBJ1-2, is DAMVIQNPRYQVTQFGKPVTLSCSQTLNHNVMYWYQQKSSQAPKLLFHYYDKDFNNEADTPDNFQSRRPNTSFCFLDIRSPGLGDTAMYLCATSRGTGEGYGYTFGSGTRLTVV.

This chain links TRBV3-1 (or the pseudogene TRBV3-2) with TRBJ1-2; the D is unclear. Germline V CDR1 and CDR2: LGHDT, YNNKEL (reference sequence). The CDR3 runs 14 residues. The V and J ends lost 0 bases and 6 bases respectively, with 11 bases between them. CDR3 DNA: TGTGCCAGCAGCCAAGATCAATTCAGTGATGGCTACACCTTC. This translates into CASSQDQFSDGYTF.

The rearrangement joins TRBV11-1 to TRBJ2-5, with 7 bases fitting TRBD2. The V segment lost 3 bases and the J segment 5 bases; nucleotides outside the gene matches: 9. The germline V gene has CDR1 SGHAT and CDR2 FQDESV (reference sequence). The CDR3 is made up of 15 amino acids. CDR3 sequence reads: CASSFQRGAGETQYF. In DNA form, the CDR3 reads TGTGCCAGCAGCTTCCAGCGGGGCGCCGGGGAGACCCAGTACTTC.

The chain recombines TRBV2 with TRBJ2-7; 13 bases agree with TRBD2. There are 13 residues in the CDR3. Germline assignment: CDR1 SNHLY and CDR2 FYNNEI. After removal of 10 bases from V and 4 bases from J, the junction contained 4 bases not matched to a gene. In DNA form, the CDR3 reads TGTGCCACCCAGACTAGCGGGGGGTACGAGCAGTACTTC. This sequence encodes CATQTSGGYEQYF.

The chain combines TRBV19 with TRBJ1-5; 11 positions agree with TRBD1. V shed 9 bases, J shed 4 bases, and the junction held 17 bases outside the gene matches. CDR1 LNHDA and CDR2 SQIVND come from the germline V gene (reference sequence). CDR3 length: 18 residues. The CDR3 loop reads CASHDRGPGTGGNQPQHF. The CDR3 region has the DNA TGTGCCAGCCACGATAGGGGTCCTGGGACAGGGGGAAATCAGCCCCAGCATTTT.

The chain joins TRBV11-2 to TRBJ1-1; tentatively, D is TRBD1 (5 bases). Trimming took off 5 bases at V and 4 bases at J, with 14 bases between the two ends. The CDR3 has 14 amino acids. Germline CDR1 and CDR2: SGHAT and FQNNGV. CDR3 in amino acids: CASSPSSGGTEAFF. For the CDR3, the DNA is TGTGCCAGCAGCCCCAGCTCGGGGGGCACTGAAGCTTTCTTT.

CDR3 in amino acids: CASSPNLVYTAKWPQHF. CDR3 nucleotide sequence: TGTGCCAGCAGCCCAAACTTGGTGTATACTGCCAAATGGCCCCAGCATTTT. V usage is TRBV27 and J usage is TRBJ1-5; D is undetermined. The CDR3 is 17 amino acids. In germline, CDR1 is MNHEY, CDR2 SMNVEV (reference sequence). V was pared by 6 bases and J by 9 bases, with 27 bases between.

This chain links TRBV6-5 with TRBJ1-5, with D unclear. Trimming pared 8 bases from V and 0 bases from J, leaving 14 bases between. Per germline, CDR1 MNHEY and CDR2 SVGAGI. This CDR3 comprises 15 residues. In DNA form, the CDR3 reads TGTGCCAGCTCCCCGGGGAGGTATAGCAATCAGCCCCAGCATTTT. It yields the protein CASSPGRYSNQPQHF.

Written as DNA, the CDR3 is TGTGCCTGGAGTGTGCGGGATTATAGCAATCAGCCCCAGCATTTT. Protein product: CAWSVRDYSNQPQHF. The chain carries TRBV30 and TRBJ1-5; the D is unclear. CDR3 size: 15 residues. V shed 0 bases and J shed 0 bases, with 9 bases lying between them. Germline CDR1 is GTSNPN and CDR2 is SVGIG (reference sequence).